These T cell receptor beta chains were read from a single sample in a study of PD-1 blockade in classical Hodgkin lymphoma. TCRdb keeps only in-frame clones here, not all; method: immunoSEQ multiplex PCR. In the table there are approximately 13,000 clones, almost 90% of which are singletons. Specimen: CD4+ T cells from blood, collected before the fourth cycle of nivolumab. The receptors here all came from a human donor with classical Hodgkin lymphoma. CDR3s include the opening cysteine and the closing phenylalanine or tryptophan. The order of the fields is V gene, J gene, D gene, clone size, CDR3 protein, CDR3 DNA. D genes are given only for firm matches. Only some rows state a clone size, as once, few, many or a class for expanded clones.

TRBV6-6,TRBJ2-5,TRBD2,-,CASSYGTRLQETQYF,TGTGCCAGCAGTTACGGGACTAGACTACAAGAGACCCAGTACTTC
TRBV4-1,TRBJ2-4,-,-,CASSQPISKGNIQYF,TGCGCCAGCAGCCAACCCATCTCCAAGGGAAACATTCAGTACTTC
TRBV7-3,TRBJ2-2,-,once,CASSSTRNTGELFF,TGTGCCAGCAGCTCGACTAGGAACACCGGGGAGCTGTTTTTT
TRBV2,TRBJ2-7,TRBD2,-,CASSENPGGPYEQYF,TGTGCCAGCAGTGAAAACCCGGGAGGGCCCTACGAGCAGTACTTC
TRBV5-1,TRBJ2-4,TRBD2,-,CASKREPRSVWNIQYF,TGCGCCAGCAAGCGGGAGCCCCGCAGCGTATGGAACATTCAGTACTTC
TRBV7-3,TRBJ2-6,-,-,CASSRAHSGANVLTF,TGTGCCAGCAGCCGGGCCCACTCTGGGGCCAACGTCCTGACTTTC
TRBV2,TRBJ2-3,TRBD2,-,CASSVPQGTSGSTDTQYF,TGTGCCAGCAGCGTACCTCAAGGGACTAGCGGATCCACAGATACGCAGTATTTT
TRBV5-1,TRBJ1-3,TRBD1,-,CASSLGGQSSGNTIYF,TGCGCCAGCAGCTTGGGGGGACAGTCCTCTGGAAACACCATATATTTT
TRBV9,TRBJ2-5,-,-,CASSVGGIGWDQETQYF,TGTGCCAGCAGCGTAGGGGGAATCGGGTGGGATCAAGAGACCCAGTACTTC
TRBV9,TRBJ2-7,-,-,CASSADRTLRQYF,TGTGCCAGCAGCGCCGACAGGACCTTAAGGCAGTACTTC
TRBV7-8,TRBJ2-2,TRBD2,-,CASSRPPGGSTGELFF,TGTGCCAGCAGCCGCCCCCCGGGGGGTAGCACCGGGGAGCTGTTTTTT
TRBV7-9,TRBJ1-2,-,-,CASSPPGAGYGYTF,TGTGCCAGCAGCCCCCCGGGGGCCGGCTATGGCTACACCTTC
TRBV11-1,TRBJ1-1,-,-,CASSLRRYTEAFF,TGTGCCAGCAGCTTGCGCAGATACACTGAAGCTTTCTTT
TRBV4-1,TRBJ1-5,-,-,CASSPFPGRVSQPQHF,TGCGCCAGCAGCCCCTTCCCGGGCAGGGTAAGTCAGCCCCAGCATTTT
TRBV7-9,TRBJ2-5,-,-,CASLRLSWGETQYF,TGTGCCAGCCTGCGACTCAGCTGGGGAGAGACCCAGTACTTC
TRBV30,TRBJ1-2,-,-,CAWSVLSMEDGYTF,TGTGCCTGGAGTGTACTTTCCATGGAGGATGGCTACACCTTC
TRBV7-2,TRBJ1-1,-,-,CASSLFNNGVGPGAFF,TGTGCCAGCAGCTTATTCAATAACGGGGTGGGGCCGGGGGCTTTCTTT
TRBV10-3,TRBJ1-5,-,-,CAIGSLTNQPQHF,TGTGCCATTGGGTCACTAACAAATCAGCCCCAGCATTTT
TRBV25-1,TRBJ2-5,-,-,CASSDRGGQETQYF,TGTGCCAGCAGTGACAGGGGAGGACAAGAGACCCAGTACTTC
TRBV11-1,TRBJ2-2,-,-,CASSLTGPARENTGELFF,TGTGCCAGCAGCTTAACAGGGCCCGCTAGAGAGAACACCGGGGAGCTGTTTTTT
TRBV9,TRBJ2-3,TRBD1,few,CASSVDRGLDTQYF,TGTGCCAGCAGCGTAGACAGGGGGCTGGATACGCAGTATTTT
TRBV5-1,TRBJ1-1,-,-,CASSLGGSTEAFF,TGCGCCAGCAGCTTGGGAGGTAGCACTGAAGCTTTCTTT
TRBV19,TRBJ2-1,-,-,CASSSPWVGYSYNEQFF,TGTGCCAGTAGTAGCCCCTGGGTGGGATACTCCTACAATGAGCAGTTCTTC
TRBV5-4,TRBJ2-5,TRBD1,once,CASSLGQGEWETQYF,TGTGCCAGCAGCTTGGGACAGGGGGAGTGGGAGACCCAGTACTTC
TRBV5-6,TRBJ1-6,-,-,CASSLDWPDNSPLHF,TGTGCCAGCAGCTTGGATTGGCCAGACAATTCACCCCTCCACTTT
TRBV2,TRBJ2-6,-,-,CASSPSSGANVLTF,TGTGCCAGTTCTCCTAGCTCTGGGGCCAACGTCCTGACTTTC
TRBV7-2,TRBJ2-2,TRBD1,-,CASSSDRGQTGELFF,TGTGCCAGCAGCTCGGACAGGGGGCAGACCGGGGAGCTGTTTTTT
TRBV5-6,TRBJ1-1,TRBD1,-,CASSFSLRDRGPEAFF,TGTGCCAGCAGCTTTTCACTACGGGACAGGGGGCCTGAAGCTTTCTTT
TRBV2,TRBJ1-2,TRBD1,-,CASSGQGQVYGYTF,TGTGCCAGCAGTGGACAGGGTCAAGTCTATGGCTACACCTTC
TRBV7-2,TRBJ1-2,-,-,CASSSGQFFNYGYTF,TGTGCCAGCAGCTCCGGACAGTTTTTTAACTATGGCTACACCTTC
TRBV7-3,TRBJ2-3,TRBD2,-,CASSRLAGTDTQYF,TGTGCCAGCAGCAGACTAGCGGGGACAGATACGCAGTATTTT
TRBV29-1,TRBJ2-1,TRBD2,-,CSGVGLAGDYNEQFF,TGCAGCGGCGTGGGACTAGCGGGAGACTACAATGAGCAGTTCTTC
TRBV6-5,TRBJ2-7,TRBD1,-,CASSLTGLGYEQYF,TGTGCCAGCAGTTTGACAGGGCTTGGCTACGAGCAGTACTTC
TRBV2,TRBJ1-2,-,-,CASMEQAYTF,TGTGCCAGCATGGAACAGGCCTACACCTTC
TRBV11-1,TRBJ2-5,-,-,CASSLAFLTRETQYF,TGTGCCAGCAGCTTAGCCTTCCTGACTCGGGAGACCCAGTACTTC
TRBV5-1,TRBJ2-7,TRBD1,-,CASSLQGEAYEQYF,TGCGCCAGCAGCTTGCAGGGGGAAGCCTACGAGCAGTACTTC
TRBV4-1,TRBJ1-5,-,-,CASSPASQASNQPQHF,TGCGCCAGCAGCCCAGCCTCCCAGGCGAGCAATCAGCCCCAGCATTTT
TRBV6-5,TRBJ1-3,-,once,CASTNWGSGNTIYF,TGTGCCAGCACCAATTGGGGGTCTGGAAACACCATATATTTT
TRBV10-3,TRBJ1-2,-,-,CAISESMGAAGHGYTF,TGTGCCATCAGTGAGTCGATGGGGGCTGCTGGTCATGGCTACACCTTC
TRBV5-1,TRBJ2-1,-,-,CASNEGLDNEQFF,TGCGCCAGCAATGAGGGGTTGGACAATGAGCAGTTCTTC
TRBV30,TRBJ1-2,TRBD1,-,CATGGGQGRYYGYTF,TGTGCAACTGGGGGGGGACAGGGGAGGTACTATGGCTACACCTTC
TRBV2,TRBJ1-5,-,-,CASSEALQSISPQHF,TGTGCCAGCAGTGAAGCGCTTCAGTCAATCAGCCCCCAGCATTTT
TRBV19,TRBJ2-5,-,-,CASSEGRKKETQYF,TGTGCCAGTAGTGAAGGACGGAAAAAAGAGACCCAGTACTTC
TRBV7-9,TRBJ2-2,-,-,CASSQIKPQNTGELFF,TGTGCCAGCAGCCAAATTAAACCGCAGAACACCGGGGAGCTGTTTTTT
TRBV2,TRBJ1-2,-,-,CASSDVANYGYTF,TGTGCCAGCAGTGACGTCGCTAACTATGGCTACACCTTC
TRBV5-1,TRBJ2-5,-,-,CASSLTGFGETQYF,TGCGCCAGCAGCCTCACAGGGTTTGGGGAGACCCAGTACTTC
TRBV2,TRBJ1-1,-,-,CASTPGRGPEAFF,TGTGCCAGCACCCCAGGGAGGGGCCCTGAAGCTTTCTTT
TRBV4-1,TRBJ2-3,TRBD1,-,CASSQGGTVVDTQYF,TGCGCCAGCAGCCAAGGGGGGACAGTTGTAGATACGCAGTATTTT
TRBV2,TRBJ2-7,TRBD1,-,CASKMGTASYEQYF,TGTGCCAGCAAAATGGGGACAGCGTCCTACGAGCAGTACTTC
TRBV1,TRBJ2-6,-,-,CTSRILCLQSRANVLTF,TGCACCAGCAGGATTCTATGTTTGCAAAGTCGGGCCAACGTCCTGACTTTC
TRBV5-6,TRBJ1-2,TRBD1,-,CASTLDRSRANYGYTF,TGTGCCAGCACCTTGGACAGGTCGCGGGCTAACTATGGCTACACCTTC
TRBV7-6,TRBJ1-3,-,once,CASSAGRSSGNTIYF,TGTGCCAGCAGCGCTGGGAGGAGCTCTGGAAACACCATATATTTT
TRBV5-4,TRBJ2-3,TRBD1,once,CASSLGRTGWDTQYF,TGTGCCAGCAGCTTGGGGAGGACAGGGTGGGATACGCAGTATTTT